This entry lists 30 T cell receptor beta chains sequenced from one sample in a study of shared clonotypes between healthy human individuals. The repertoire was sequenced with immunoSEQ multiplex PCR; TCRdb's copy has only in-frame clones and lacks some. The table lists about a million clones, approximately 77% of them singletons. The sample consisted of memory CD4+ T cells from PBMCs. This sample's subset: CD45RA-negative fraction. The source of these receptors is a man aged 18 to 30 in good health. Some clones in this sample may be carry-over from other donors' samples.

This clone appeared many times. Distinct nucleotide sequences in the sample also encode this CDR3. The CDR3: CALQGLAQETQYF. CDR3 sequence (DNA): TGTGCCTTACAGGGTCTGGCCCAAGAGACCCAGTACTTC. The genes are TRBV30 and TRBJ2-5; D possibly corresponds to TRBD1 (6 bases). Trimming stripped 7 bases from V and 1 base from J, with 13 bases between. CDR1 GTSNPN and CDR2 SVGIG come from the germline V gene (reference sequence). The CDR3 length is 13 residues.

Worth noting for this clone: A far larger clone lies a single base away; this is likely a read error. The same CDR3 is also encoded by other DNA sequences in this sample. DNA for the CDR3: TGCGCCAGCAGCTTGAATAGTCTTACCGGGGAGCTGTTTTTT. It is translated as CASSLNSLTGELFF. The chain couples TRBV5-1 to TRBJ2-2; D is unclear. V lost 1 base and J lost 5, with 9 bases in between. CDR3 length equals 14 residues. Per germline, CDR1 SGHRS and CDR2 YFSETQ.

CDR3 amino acids: CASSPKDRGYGYTF. In DNA, the CDR3 is TGTGCCAGCTCACCAAAGGACAGGGGCTATGGCTACACCTTC. The V call is TRBV18, the J call TRBJ1-2, with 9 bases fitting TRBD1. This CDR3 region has 14 residues. The V gene end was trimmed by 2 bases and the J gene end by 4 bases; junction bases not matched to a gene: 2. Germline CDR1 reads KGHSH; CDR2 reads LQKENI.

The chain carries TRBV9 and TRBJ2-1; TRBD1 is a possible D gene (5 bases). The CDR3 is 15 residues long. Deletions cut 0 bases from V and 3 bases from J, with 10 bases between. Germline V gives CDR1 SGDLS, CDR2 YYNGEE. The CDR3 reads CASSVGLQDYNEQFF. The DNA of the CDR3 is TGTGCCAGCAGCGTAGGTTTACAGGACTACAATGAGCAGTTCTTC.

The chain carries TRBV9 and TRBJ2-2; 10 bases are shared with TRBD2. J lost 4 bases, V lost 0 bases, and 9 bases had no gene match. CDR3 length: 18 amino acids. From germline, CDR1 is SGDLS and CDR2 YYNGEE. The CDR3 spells CASSVASGRAQGTGELFF. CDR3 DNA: TGTGCCAGCAGCGTAGCCAGCGGGAGGGCTCAAGGCACCGGGGAGCTGTTTTTT.

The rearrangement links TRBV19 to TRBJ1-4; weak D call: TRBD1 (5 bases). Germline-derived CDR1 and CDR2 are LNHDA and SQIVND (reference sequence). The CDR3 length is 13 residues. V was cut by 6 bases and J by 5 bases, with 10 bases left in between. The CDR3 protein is CASRDSQNEKLFF. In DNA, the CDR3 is TGTGCCAGTAGAGACAGTCAGAATGAAAAACTGTTTTTT.

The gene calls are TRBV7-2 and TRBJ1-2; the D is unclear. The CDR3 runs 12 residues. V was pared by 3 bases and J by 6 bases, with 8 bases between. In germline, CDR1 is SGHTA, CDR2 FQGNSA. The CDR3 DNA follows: TGTGCCAGCAGCTTTTCCCGCCATGGCTACACCTTC. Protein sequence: CASSFSRHGYTF.

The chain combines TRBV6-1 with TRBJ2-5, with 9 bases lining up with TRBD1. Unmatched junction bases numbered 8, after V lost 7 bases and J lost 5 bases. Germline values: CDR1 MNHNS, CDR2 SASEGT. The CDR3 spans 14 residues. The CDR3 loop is CASTYRGREETQYF. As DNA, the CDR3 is TGTGCCAGCACCTACAGGGGGCGCGAGGAGACCCAGTACTTC.

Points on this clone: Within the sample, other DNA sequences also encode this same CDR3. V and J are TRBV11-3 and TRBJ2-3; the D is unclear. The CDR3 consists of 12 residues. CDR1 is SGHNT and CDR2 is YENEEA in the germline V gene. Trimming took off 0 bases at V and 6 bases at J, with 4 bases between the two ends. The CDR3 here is CASSLDRDTQYF. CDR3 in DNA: TGTGCCAGCAGCTTAGATCGGGATACGCAGTATTTT.

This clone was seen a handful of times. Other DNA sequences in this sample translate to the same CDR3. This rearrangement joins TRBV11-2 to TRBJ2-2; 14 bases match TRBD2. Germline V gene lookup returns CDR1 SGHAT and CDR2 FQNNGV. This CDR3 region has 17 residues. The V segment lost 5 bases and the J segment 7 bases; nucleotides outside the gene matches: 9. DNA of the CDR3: TGTGCCAGCAGCCCAAGACTAGCGGGAGGGCCGAACGGGGAGCTGTTTTTT. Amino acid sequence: CASSPRLAGGPNGELFF.

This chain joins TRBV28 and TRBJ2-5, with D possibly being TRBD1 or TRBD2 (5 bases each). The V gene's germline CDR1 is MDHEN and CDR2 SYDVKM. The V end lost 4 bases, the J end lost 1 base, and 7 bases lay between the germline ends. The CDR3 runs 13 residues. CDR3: CASSSGAQETQYF. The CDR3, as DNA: TGTGCCAGCAGTTCCGGGGCCCAAGAGACCCAGTACTTC. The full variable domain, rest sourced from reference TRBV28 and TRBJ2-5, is DVKVTQSSRYLVKRTGEKVFLECVQDMDHENMFWYRQDPGLGLRLIYFSYDVKMKEKGDIPEGYSVSREKKERFSLILESASTNQTSMYLCASSSGAQETQYFGPGTRLLVL.

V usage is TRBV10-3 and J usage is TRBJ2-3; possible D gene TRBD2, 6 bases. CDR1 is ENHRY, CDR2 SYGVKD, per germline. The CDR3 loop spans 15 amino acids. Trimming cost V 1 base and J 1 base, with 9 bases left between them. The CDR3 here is CAISEYSSGTDTQYF. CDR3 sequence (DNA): TGTGCCATCAGTGAGTACTCTAGCGGCACAGATACGCAGTATTTT.

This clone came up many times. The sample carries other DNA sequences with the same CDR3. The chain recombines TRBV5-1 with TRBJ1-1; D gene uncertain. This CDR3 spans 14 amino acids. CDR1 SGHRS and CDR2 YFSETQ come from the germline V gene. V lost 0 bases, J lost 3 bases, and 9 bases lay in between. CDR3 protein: CASSLGLGDTEAFF. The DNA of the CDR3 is TGCGCCAGCAGCTTGGGCCTCGGGGACACTGAAGCTTTCTTT.

CDR3 loop: CAIAGFSYEQYF. The CDR3 DNA is TGTGCCATCGCCGGCTTCTCCTACGAGCAGTACTTC. The chain employs TRBV10-3 and TRBJ2-7; D gene unclear. Trimming removed 8 bases at V and 0 bases at J, with 8 bases between. The CDR3 loop spans 12 amino acids. CDR1 is ENHRY and CDR2 is SYGVKD in the germline V gene.

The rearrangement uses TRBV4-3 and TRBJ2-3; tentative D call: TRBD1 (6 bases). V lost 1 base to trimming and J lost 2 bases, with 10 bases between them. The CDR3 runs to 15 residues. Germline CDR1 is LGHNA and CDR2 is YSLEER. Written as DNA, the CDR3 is TGCGCCAGCAGCCAAGTAGGGGGTATCACAGATACGCAGTATTTT. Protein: CASSQVGGITDTQYF.

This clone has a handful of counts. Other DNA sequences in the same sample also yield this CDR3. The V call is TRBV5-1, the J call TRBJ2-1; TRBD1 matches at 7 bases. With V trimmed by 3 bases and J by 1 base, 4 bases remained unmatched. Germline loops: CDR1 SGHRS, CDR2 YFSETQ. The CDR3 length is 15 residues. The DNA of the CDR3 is TGCGCCAGCAGCTCCGGGACAGCGTCCTACAATGAGCAGTTCTTC. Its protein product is CASSSGTASYNEQFF. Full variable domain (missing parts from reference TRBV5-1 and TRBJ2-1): KAGVTQTPRYLIKTRGQQVTLSCSPISGHRSVSWYQQTPGQGLQFLFEYFSETQRNKGNFPGRFSGRQFSNSRSEMNVSTLELGDSALYLCASSSGTASYNEQFFGPGTRLTVL.

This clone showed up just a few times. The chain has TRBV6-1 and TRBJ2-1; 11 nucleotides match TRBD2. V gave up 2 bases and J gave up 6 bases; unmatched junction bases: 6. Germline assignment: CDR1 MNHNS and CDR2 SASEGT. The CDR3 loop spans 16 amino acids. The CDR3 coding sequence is TGTGCCAGCAGTGAACCCATAGCGGGAGGGGCCAATGAGCAGTTCTTC. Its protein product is CASSEPIAGGANEQFF.

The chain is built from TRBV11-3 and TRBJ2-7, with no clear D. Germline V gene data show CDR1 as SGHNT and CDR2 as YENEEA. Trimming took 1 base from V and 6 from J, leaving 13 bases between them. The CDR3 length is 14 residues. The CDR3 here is CASSLGRRSGEQYF. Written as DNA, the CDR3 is TGTGCCAGCAGCTTAGGGCGCAGGTCTGGCGAGCAGTACTTC.

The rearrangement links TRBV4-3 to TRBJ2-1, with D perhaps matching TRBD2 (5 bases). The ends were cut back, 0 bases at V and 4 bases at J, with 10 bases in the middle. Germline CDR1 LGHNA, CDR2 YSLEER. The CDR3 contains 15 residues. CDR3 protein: CASSQDQTGYNEQFF. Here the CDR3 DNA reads TGCGCCAGCAGCCAAGATCAGACGGGGTACAATGAGCAGTTCTTC.

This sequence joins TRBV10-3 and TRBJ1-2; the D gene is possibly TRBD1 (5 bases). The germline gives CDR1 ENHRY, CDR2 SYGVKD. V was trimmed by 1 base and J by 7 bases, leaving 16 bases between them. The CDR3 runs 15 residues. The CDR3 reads CAISEWREGKGGYTF. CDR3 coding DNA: TGTGCCATCAGTGAGTGGAGGGAGGGGAAAGGTGGCTACACCTTC.

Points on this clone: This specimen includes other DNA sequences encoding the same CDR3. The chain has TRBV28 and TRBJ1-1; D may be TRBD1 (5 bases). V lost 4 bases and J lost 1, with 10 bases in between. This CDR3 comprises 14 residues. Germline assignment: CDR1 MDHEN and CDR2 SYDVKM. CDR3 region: CASSSQGKNTEAFF. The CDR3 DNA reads TGTGCCAGCAGTTCTCAGGGTAAGAACACTGAAGCTTTCTTT.

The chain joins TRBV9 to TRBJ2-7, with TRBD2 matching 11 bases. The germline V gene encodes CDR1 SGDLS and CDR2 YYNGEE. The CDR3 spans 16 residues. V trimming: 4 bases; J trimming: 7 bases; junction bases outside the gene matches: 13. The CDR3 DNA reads TGTGCCAGCAGCATCGATAGCGGGAGGGCCTTGAGAGAGCAGTACTTC. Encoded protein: CASSIDSGRALREQYF.

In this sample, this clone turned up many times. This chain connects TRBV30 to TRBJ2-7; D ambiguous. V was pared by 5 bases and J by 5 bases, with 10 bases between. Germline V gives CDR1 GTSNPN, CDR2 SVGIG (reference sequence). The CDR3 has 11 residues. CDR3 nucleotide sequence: TGTGCCTGGTCAGGCAGAGACGAGCAGTACTTC. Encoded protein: CAWSGRDEQYF.

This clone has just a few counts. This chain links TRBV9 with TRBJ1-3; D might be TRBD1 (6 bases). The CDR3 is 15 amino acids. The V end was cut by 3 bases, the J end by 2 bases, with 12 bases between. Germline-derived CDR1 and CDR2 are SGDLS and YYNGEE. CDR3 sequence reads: CASSGRTAAGNTIYF. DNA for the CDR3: TGTGCCAGCAGCGGACGGACAGCTGCTGGAAACACCATATATTTT.

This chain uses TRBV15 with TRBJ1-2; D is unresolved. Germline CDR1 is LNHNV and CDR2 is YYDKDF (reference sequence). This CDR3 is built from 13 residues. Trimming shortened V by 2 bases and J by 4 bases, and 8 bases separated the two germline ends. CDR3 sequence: CATSRLDGYGYTF. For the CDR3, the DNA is TGTGCCACCAGCAGACTCGACGGCTATGGCTACACCTTC.

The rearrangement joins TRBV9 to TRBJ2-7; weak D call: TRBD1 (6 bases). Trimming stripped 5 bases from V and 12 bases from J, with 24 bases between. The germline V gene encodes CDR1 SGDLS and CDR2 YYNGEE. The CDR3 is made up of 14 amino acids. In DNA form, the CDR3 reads TGTGCCAGCAGACGACACACCGGACAGTGCGATCCGTACTTC. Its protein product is CASRRHTGQCDPYF.

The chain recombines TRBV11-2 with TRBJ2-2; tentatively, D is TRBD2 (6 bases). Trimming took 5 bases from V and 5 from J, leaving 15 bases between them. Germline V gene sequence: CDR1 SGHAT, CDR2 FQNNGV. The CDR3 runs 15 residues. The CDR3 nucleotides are TGTGCCAGCAGCCCGGGGGTGAGTCGGACCGGGGAGCTGTTTTTT. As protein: CASSPGVSRTGELFF. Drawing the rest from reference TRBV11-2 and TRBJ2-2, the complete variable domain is EAGVAQSPRYKIIEKRQSVAFWCNPISGHATLYWYQQILGQGPKLLIQFQNNGVVDDSQLPKDRFSAERLKGVDSTLKIQPAKLEDSAVYLCASSPGVSRTGELFFGEGSRLTVL.

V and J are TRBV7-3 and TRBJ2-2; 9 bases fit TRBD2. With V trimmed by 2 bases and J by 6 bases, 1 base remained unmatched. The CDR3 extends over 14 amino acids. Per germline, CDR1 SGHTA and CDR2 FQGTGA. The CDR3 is CASSLAGGSGELFF. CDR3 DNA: TGTGCCAGCAGCTTAGCGGGAGGGTCCGGGGAGCTGTTTTTT.

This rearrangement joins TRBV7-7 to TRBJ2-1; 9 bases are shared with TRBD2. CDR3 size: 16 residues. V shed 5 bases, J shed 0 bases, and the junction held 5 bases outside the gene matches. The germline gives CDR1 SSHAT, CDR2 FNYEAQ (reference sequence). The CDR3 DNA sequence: TGTGCCAGCAGCCCTCGTAGCGGGAGCTCCTACAATGAGCAGTTCTTC. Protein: CASSPRSGSSYNEQFF.

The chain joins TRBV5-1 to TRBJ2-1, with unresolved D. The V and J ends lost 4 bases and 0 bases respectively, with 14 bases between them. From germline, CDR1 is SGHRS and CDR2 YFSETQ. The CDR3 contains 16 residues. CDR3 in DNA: TGCGCCAGCAGCCAATTCCCCCTCGGCTCCTACAATGAGCAGTTCTTC. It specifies CASSQFPLGSYNEQFF.